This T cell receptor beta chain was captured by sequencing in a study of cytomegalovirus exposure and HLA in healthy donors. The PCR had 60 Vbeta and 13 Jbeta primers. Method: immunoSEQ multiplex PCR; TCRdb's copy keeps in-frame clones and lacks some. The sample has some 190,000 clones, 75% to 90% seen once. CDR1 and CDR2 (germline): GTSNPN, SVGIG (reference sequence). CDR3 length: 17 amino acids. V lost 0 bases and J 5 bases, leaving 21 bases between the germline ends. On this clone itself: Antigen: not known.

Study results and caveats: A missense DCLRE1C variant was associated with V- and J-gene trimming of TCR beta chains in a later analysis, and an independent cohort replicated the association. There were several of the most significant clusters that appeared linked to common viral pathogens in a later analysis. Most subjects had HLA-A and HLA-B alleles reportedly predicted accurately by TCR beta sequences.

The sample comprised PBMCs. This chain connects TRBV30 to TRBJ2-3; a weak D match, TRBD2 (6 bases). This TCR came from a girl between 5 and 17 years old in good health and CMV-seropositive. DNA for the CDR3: TGTGCCTGGAGTGTAAATTTTGGAGGGAGTTTTCAAGATACGCAGTATTTT. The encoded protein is CAWSVNFGGSFQDTQYF.